This entry lists 30 T cell receptor beta chains sequenced from one sample in a study of cytomegalovirus exposure and HLA in healthy donors. PCR used 60 Vbeta primers and 13 Jbeta primers. Using immunoSEQ multiplex PCR, the repertoire was profiled, and TCRdb retains in-frame clones only, with some absent. The sample contains some 150,000 clones, approximately 87% of which appear only once. The specimen was PBMCs. All receptors come from a woman aged 30 to 39 in good health and CMV-seronegative.

The gene calls are TRBV28 and TRBJ1-1, with D possibly being TRBD1 (6 bases). This CDR3 has 14 residues. Germline V gene data show CDR1 as MDHEN and CDR2 as SYDVKM. V lost 10 bases and J 1 base, leaving 16 bases between the germline ends. CDR3: CATGRGARNTEAFF. CDR3 coding DNA: TGTGCCACAGGTCGGGGGGCAAGGAACACTGAAGCTTTCTTT.

The chain recombines TRBV5-1 with TRBJ1-4; TRBD1 aligns across 8 bases. From germline, CDR1 is SGHRS and CDR2 YFSETQ. The junction had 11 bases not matched to a gene; V was cut back by 0 bases and J by 4 bases. The CDR3 covers 18 residues. The CDR3 DNA is TGCGCCAGCAGCTTGGAGGCCAGGGGGCGTTATGGTAATGAAAAACTGTTTTTT. Protein sequence: CASSLEARGRYGNEKLFF.

CDR3 sequence: CASSPRDPQADTQYF. CDR3 in DNA: TGTGCCAGCAGTCCGCGGGACCCCCAGGCAGATACGCAGTATTTT. The chain uses TRBV6-5 and TRBJ2-3; maybe TRBD2 (6 bases). V lost 5 bases, J lost 4 bases, and 16 bases lay in between. Per germline, CDR1 MNHEY and CDR2 SVGAGI. The CDR3 runs 15 residues.

The V gene is TRBV18, the J gene TRBJ1-1; 9 nucleotides match TRBD1. Germline values: CDR1 KGHSH, CDR2 LQKENI. This CDR3 contains 16 residues. V lost 3 bases to trimming and J lost 6 bases; unmatched junction nucleotides: 11. CDR3 nucleotides: TGTGCCAGCTCACCTACTCCGGGACAGGGAAAGGCTGAAGCTTTCTTT. Translation gives CASSPTPGQGKAEAFF.

The chain couples TRBV2 to TRBJ1-5, with 7 bases aligning to TRBD1. The V segment lost 4 bases and the J segment 4 bases; nucleotides outside the gene matches: 1. This CDR3 is 13 amino acids long. Germline values: CDR1 SNHLY, CDR2 FYNNEI. In DNA form, the CDR3 reads TGTGCCAGCAGTGTACAGGGGAATCAGCCCCAGCATTTT. This gives the protein CASSVQGNQPQHF.

The V call is TRBV5-4, the J call TRBJ1-3; TRBD1 aligns across 9 bases. The CDR3 covers 15 residues. The V and J ends lost 1 base and 4 bases, in that order; junction bases with no gene match: 3. The germline gives CDR1 SGHNT, CDR2 YYREEE (reference sequence). CDR3 in DNA: TGTGCCAGCAGCTTGCGGACAGGGGCCGGAAACACCATATATTTT. Translating it yields CASSLRTGAGNTIYF.

CDR3 in DNA: TGTGCCAGCAACCCGGGGTATTATATTGGCTACACCTTC. This sequence encodes CASNPGYYIGYTF. The V gene is TRBV7-9, the J gene TRBJ1-2; unclear D gene. Trimming took 7 bases from V and 7 from J, leaving 16 bases between them. The CDR3 totals 13 residues. Germline CDR1 SEHNR, CDR2 FQNEAQ (reference sequence). Full variable domain (remainder filled in from reference TRBV7-9 and TRBJ1-2): DTGVSQNPRHKITKRGQNVTFRCDPISEHNRLYWYRQTLGQGPEFLTYFQNEAQLEKSRLLSDRFSAERPKGSFSTLEIQRTEQGDSAMYLCASNPGYYIGYTFGSGTRLTVV.

This chain connects TRBV5-1 to TRBJ1-5, with TRBD1 as a possible D gene (6 bases). Per germline, CDR1 SGHRS and CDR2 YFSETQ. Between the trimmed V and J ends, which lost 4 bases and 6 bases, there was a span of 20 bases. The CDR3 totals 16 residues. CDR3 amino acids: CASSPGFGTTIQPQHF. The CDR3 DNA reads as TGCGCCAGCAGCCCTGGCTTCGGGACAACGATTCAGCCCCAGCATTTT.

This clone was detected a few times. The chain combines TRBV6-1 with TRBJ1-5; D unclear. The CDR3 runs 15 residues. Germline loops: CDR1 MNHNS, CDR2 SASEGT. V lost 4 bases and J lost 0, with 10 bases in between. For the CDR3, the DNA is TGTGCCAGCAGTGTACAGAGAAATAGCAATCAGCCCCAGCATTTT. The encoded protein is CASSVQRNSNQPQHF.

The V gene is TRBV7-9, the J gene TRBJ2-3, with D perhaps TRBD2 (6 bases). The CDR3 is 17 amino acids. The germline V gene has CDR1 SEHNR and CDR2 FQNEAQ (reference sequence). V lost 5 bases and J 2 bases, leaving 20 bases between the germline ends. CDR3 nucleotides: TGTGCCAGCAGCGAAGGGGCCGGGACTTCATTCACAGATACGCAGTATTTT. Protein product: CASSEGAGTSFTDTQYF. Full variable domain (outside the CDR3, taken from reference TRBV7-9 and TRBJ2-3): DTGVSQNPRHKITKRGQNVTFRCDPISEHNRLYWYRQTLGQGPEFLTYFQNEAQLEKSRLLSDRFSAERPKGSFSTLEIQRTEQGDSAMYLCASSEGAGTSFTDTQYFGPGTRLTVL.

V gene TRBV19 combines with J gene TRBJ1-1; D is possibly TRBD1 (6 bases). The length of the CDR3 is 14 residues. Germline V CDR1 and CDR2: LNHDA, SQIVND (reference sequence). Trimming removed 5 bases from V and 4 bases from J, with 14 bases in between. CDR3 bases: TGTGCCAGTAGTGAGCAGGGGCGCGTCACTGAAGCTTTCTTT. Protein sequence: CASSEQGRVTEAFF.

The J gene is TRBJ2-1, the V gene TRBV10-3; 12 positions agree with TRBD2. This CDR3 spans 16 amino acids. Germline lookup yields CDR1 ENHRY and CDR2 SYGVKD. With V trimmed by 6 bases and J by 5 bases, 8 bases remained unmatched. CDR3 sequence reads: CAIRNGGLAGHNEQFF. The CDR3 region has the DNA TGTGCCATCAGAAACGGGGGACTAGCGGGTCACAATGAGCAGTTCTTC.

The J gene is TRBJ1-2, the V gene TRBV6-5; D may be TRBD1 (5 bases). Trimming took off 5 bases at V and 4 bases at J, with 17 bases between the two ends. The CDR3 totals 15 residues. CDR1 and CDR2 from the germline V gene are MNHEY and SVGAGI. CDR3: CASSPQGGSTYGYTF. CDR3 nucleotides: TGTGCCAGCAGTCCCCAGGGAGGAAGTACCTATGGCTACACCTTC.

The chain links TRBV6-5 to TRBJ2-5, with TRBD1 matching 11 bases. Trimming took 5 bases from V and 5 from J; bases not matched to a gene: 4. The CDR3 has 14 amino acids. CDR1 and CDR2 from the germline V gene are MNHEY and SVGAGI. The CDR3 spells CASSRTGGWETQYF. In nucleotides, the CDR3 is TGTGCCAGCAGTCGGACAGGGGGCTGGGAGACCCAGTACTTC.

The chain couples TRBV30 to TRBJ2-7; 13 nucleotides line up with TRBD2. The CDR3 has 16 amino acids. Trimming cost V 7 bases and J 4 bases; bases outside gene matches: 13. In germline, CDR1 is GTSNPN, CDR2 SVGIG (reference sequence). The DNA for the CDR3 is TGTGCCTCGGGGGGGGGACTAGCGGGACCTGTATACGAGCAGTACTTC. This gives the protein CASGGGLAGPVYEQYF.

The V call is TRBV15, the J call TRBJ2-7; tentatively, D is TRBD1 (6 bases). Trimming removed 5 bases from V and 3 bases from J, with 11 bases in between. Looked up from germline, CDR1 is LNHNV and CDR2 is YYDKDF (reference sequence). The CDR3 sequence is 13 residues long. The chain's CDR3 is CATSYRAYYEQYF. The CDR3, as DNA: TGTGCCACCAGCTACAGGGCTTACTACGAGCAGTACTTC.

The rearrangement links TRBV5-5 to TRBJ1-1; D not resolved. The V gene's germline CDR1 is SGHKS and CDR2 YYEKEE (reference sequence). The CDR3 loop spans 16 amino acids. The V and J ends lost 1 base and 0 bases respectively, with 13 bases between them. Here the CDR3 reads CASSLHAGSLNTEAFF. DNA for the CDR3: TGTGCCAGCAGCTTGCACGCAGGATCGTTGAACACTGAAGCTTTCTTT. Using reference TRBV5-5 and TRBJ1-1 for the parts outside the CDR3, the full variable domain is DAGVTQSPTHLIKTRGQQVTLRCSPISGHKSVSWYQQVLGQGPQFIFQYYEKEERGRGNFPDRFSARQFPNYSSELNVNALLLGDSALYLCASSLHAGSLNTEAFFGQGTRLTVV.

The CDR3 DNA sequence: TGTGCCAGCAGTCAATTCGGGGTGGGCCAGCCCCAGCATTTT. This encodes CASSQFGVGQPQHF. This chain links TRBV6-6 with TRBJ1-5; no definite D call. This CDR3 is built from 14 residues. V dropped 5 bases and J dropped 7 bases, with 15 bases sitting between them. Germline CDR1 is MNHNY and CDR2 is SVGAGI (reference sequence).

This chain uses TRBV7-2 with TRBJ2-6, with unresolved D. Trimming cost V 5 bases and J 4 bases, with 12 bases left between them. The V gene's germline CDR1 is SGHTA and CDR2 FQGNSA. The CDR3 runs 15 residues. CDR3 in amino acids: CASSEITEGANVLTF. DNA for the CDR3: TGTGCCAGCAGCGAGATCACGGAGGGGGCCAACGTCCTGACTTTC.

The chain links TRBV6-4 to TRBJ1-1; 7 nucleotides agree with TRBD1. V lost 9 bases, J lost 5 bases, and 18 bases stayed unmatched. This CDR3 has 16 amino acids. The germline V gene has CDR1 MRHNA and CDR2 SNTAGT. This CDR3 is CARGDFFRGRGTEAFF. CDR3 nucleotides: TGTGCCAGGGGGGATTTTTTTAGGGGGCGTGGTACTGAAGCTTTCTTT.

V is TRBV5-1 and J is TRBJ1-2, with no clear D. Trimming took off 3 bases at V and 4 bases at J, with 10 bases between the two ends. The CDR3 is made up of 13 amino acids. CDR1 and CDR2 (germline): SGHRS, YFSETQ. The DNA for the CDR3 is TGCGCCAGCAGCTCGGGAACCAGCTATGGCTACACCTTC. Translation: CASSSGTSYGYTF.

This clone occurred a few times. The chain combines TRBV29-1 with TRBJ2-5, with 8 bases aligning to TRBD2. V was pared by 3 bases and J by 5 bases, with 5 bases of the junction left unmatched. Germline V gene data show CDR1 as SQVTM and CDR2 as ANQGSEA. The length of the CDR3 is 13 residues. As DNA, the CDR3 is TGCAGCGTTGATCGGGGGGGAGAGGAGACCCAGTACTTC. Amino acid sequence: CSVDRGGEETQYF.

V is TRBV12-5 and J is TRBJ2-3, with D possibly being TRBD1 (5 bases). V shed 7 bases and J shed 2 bases, with 7 bases lying between them. This CDR3 region has 12 residues. Germline assignment: CDR1 LGHNT and CDR2 FRNRAP. In DNA form, the CDR3 reads TGTGCTAGTGCGGACATCACAGATACGCAGTATTTT. Translating it yields CASADITDTQYF.

The chain uses TRBV28 and TRBJ2-3; 8 bases line up with TRBD2. The CDR3 is made up of 17 amino acids. J gave up 4 bases and V 5 bases, and 14 bases lay outside the gene matches. Germline V gene data show CDR1 as MDHEN and CDR2 as SYDVKM. In nucleotides, the CDR3 is TGTGCCAGCAGTCCGACCGTGGAGCGGGAGTCGTCAGATACGCAGTATTTT. Its protein product is CASSPTVERESSDTQYF.

The chain recombines TRBV7-8 with TRBJ1-5; weak D call: TRBD1 (6 bases). Germline CDR1 reads SGHVS; CDR2 reads FQNEAQ. Trimming shortened V by 4 bases and J by 1 base, and 11 bases separated the two germline ends. The CDR3 runs to 15 residues. The DNA for the CDR3 is TGTGCCAGCAGCTCACAGGGTATAAGCAATCAGCCCCAGCATTTT. It specifies CASSSQGISNQPQHF.

The rearrangement uses TRBV7-2 and TRBJ2-6, with D possibly matching TRBD2 (5 bases). This CDR3 region has 16 residues. The V gene lost 4 bases and the J gene lost 0 bases, with 10 bases spanning the gap. Germline CDR1 is SGHTA and CDR2 is FQGNSA. CDR3 sequence: CASSSRRGSGANVLTF. The CDR3 nucleotides read TGTGCCAGCAGCTCACGACGGGGCTCTGGGGCCAACGTCCTGACTTTC.

The chain couples TRBV28 to TRBJ2-3, with D possibly matching TRBD2 (6 bases). The germline CDR1 and CDR2 sequences are MDHEN and SYDVKM. The CDR3 consists of 15 residues. Between the trimmed V and J ends, which lost 1 base and 6 bases, there was a span of 14 bases. The CDR3 coding sequence is TGTGCCAGCAGTTTATTTAAAGGGGCGGGGGATACGCAGTATTTT. Encoded protein: CASSLFKGAGDTQYF.

By share of the sample, this clone is medium-sized. The rearrangement uses TRBV6-1 and TRBJ2-1; D is possibly TRBD1 (6 bases). V dropped 4 bases and J dropped 5 bases, with 9 bases sitting between them. The CDR3 totals 13 residues. The germline V gene encodes CDR1 MNHNS and CDR2 SASEGT. CDR3 sequence: CASSVDSHNEQFF. In nucleotides, the CDR3 is TGTGCCAGCAGTGTGGACAGTCACAATGAGCAGTTCTTC.

V is TRBV13 and J is TRBJ1-1; the D is unclear. With 0 bases removed from V and 1 base from J, the gap between germline ends came to 6 bases. CDR1 and CDR2 from the germline V gene are PRHDT and FYEKMQ (reference sequence). This CDR3 spans 14 amino acids. The CDR3 sequence: CASSLGRPNTEAFF. The CDR3 DNA follows: TGTGCCAGCAGCTTAGGGAGGCCGAACACTGAAGCTTTCTTT.

This chain joins TRBV7-9 and TRBJ1-2, with D maybe TRBD1 (5 bases). Trimming took off 6 bases at V and 8 bases at J, with 16 bases between the two ends. The CDR3 contains 13 residues. The germline V gene encodes CDR1 SEHNR and CDR2 FQNEAQ (reference sequence). The CDR3 region has the DNA TGTGCCAGCAGGGAAGGGCAGGGAAGGGGCTACACCTTC. The encoded protein is CASREGQGRGYTF.